This TCR beta chain was profiled in a study of T cell responses to AZD1222 COVID-19 vaccine. Whole-study results and caveats: Donors were mostly white British, more females; clonal diversity possibly underestimated.

Concerning this clone itself: Its cognate antigen is unknown.

The CDR3 totals 16 residues. V gave up 3 bases and J gave up 1 base; unmatched junction bases: 9. Germline CDR1 MGHRA, CDR2 YSYEKL. The method was immunoSEQ multiplex PCR; TCRdb's version includes in-frame clones alone and lacks a portion of them. Of some 190,000 clones in the sample, around 94% are singletons; the top ten hold 1% to 1.5%. The sequence came from an adult in good health. This chain uses TRBV4-1 with TRBJ2-7; 7 bases align to TRBD1. The source material was peripheral blood, sampled on day 0 of AZD1222 vaccination. Here the CDR3 DNA reads TGCGCCAGCAGCCAGGCATCGGACAGGATTTCCTACGAGCAGTACTTC. Protein: CASSQASDRISYEQYF.